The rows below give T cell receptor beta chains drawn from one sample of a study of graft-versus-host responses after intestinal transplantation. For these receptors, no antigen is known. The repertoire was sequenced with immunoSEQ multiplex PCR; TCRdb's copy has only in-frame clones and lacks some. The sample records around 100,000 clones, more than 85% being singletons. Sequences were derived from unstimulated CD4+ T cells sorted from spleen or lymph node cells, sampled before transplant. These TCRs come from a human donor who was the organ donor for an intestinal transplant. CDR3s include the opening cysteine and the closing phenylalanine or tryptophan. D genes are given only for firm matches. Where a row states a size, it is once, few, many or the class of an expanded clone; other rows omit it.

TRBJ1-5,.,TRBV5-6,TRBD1,CASSFGQDQPQHF,TGTGCCAGCAGCTTCGGACAGGATCAGCCCCAGCATTTT
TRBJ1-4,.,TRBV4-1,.,CASSSTGTFYEKLFF,TGCGCCAGCAGCTCAACCGGGACATTTTATGAAAAACTGTTTTTT
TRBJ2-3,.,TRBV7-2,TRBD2,CASSQGTSGGADTQYF,TGTGCCAGCAGCCAGGGGACTAGCGGGGGGGCGGATACGCAGTATTTT
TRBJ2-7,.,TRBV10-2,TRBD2,CASTLAGGPYEQYF,TGCGCCAGCACCCTAGCGGGGGGCCCCTACGAGCAGTACTTC
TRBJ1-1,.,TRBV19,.,CASSSFSAGEALAFF,TGTGCCAGTAGTAGCTTCTCGGCAGGGGAGGCTTTAGCTTTCTTT
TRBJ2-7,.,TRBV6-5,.,CASSEAPGEQYF,TGTGCCAGCAGTGAAGCCCCGGGGGAGCAGTACTTC
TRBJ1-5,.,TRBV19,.,CASSTIRQLSSNQPQHF,TGTGCCAGTAGTACCATACGACAGCTTAGTAGCAATCAGCCCCAGCATTTT
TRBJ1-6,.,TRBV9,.,CASSVSSYNSPLHF,TGTGCCAGCAGCGTGAGCTCCTATAATTCACCCCTCCACTTT
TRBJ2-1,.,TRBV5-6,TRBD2,CASSRGRGETNEQFF,TGTGCCAGCAGCCGGGGGAGGGGCGAAACCAATGAGCAGTTCTTC
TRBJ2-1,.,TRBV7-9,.,CASRVGNEQFF,TGTGCCAGCAGGGTGGGAAATGAGCAGTTCTTC
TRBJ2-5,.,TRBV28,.,CASSFGSAIQETQYF,TGTGCCAGCAGTTTTGGGTCGGCTATCCAAGAGACCCAGTACTTC
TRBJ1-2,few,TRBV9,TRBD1,CASSVGGGGASYGYTF,TGTGCCAGCAGCGTAGGAGGAGGGGGCGCTTCCTATGGCTACACCTTC
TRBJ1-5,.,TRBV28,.,CATSAGGDRNQPQHF,TGTGCCACCTCGGCGGGGGGCGACAGGAATCAGCCCCAGCATTTT
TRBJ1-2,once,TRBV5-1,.,CASSLVRGDYGYTF,TGCGCCAGCAGCTTGGTTCGTGGGGACTATGGCTACACCTTC
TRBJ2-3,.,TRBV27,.,CASSLSVGTDTQYF,TGTGCCAGCAGTTTATCAGTCGGTACAGATACGCAGTATTTT
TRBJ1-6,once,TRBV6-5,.,CASSPQGGMSSPLHF,TGTGCCAGCAGTCCTCAGGGTGGAATGAGCTCACCCCTCCACTTT
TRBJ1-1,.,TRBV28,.,CASSFGLGWGSEAFF,TGTGCCAGCAGTTTCGGTTTAGGGTGGGGAAGTGAAGCTTTCTTT
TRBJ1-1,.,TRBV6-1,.,CASSVVDRIIEAFF,TGTGCCAGCAGCGTAGTGGACCGCATCATTGAAGCTTTCTTT
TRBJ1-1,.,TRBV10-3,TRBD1,CAISRDRSTEAFF,TGTGCCATCAGCCGGGACAGGTCCACTGAAGCTTTCTTT
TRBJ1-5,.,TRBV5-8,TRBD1,CASRARDRAFWSNQPQHF,TGTGCCAGCAGAGCCCGGGACAGGGCTTTTTGGAGCAATCAGCCCCAGCATTTT
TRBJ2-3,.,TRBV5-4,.,CASSLSTGYSSTDTQYF,TGTGCCAGCAGCTTATCCACAGGTTATTCTAGCACAGATACGCAGTATTTT
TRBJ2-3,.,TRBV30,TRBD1,CAWTPTGTDTQYF,TGTGCCTGGACCCCGACAGGGACAGATACGCAGTATTTT